This TCR beta chain was documented in a study of read filtering for tumor transcriptome and immune sequencing. Study at large: The cohort had roughly 16 men and approximately 13 women aged about 45 to 80, mean about 68 years. IR-seq gave about 3.5 to 10.27 million TCR reads per sample; RNA-seq gave roughly 75 to 1,300. Whole-study results and caveats: Dropping single-read clonotypes raised IR-seq and RNA-seq shared-clonotype correlation.

Sampling of bone marrow took place during active disease in every patient. This clonotype was detected many times. Its target is unknown. Trimming removed 6 bases from V and 5 bases from J; junction bases left unmatched: 12. Germline loops: CDR1 SNHLY, CDR2 FYNNEI. The CDR3 sequence is 16 residues long. Molecular barcoded adaptors covering alpha/delta and beta/gamma chains were used on around 400 ng RNA. TCRdb itself ran the reads through MiXCR, one entry per CDR3 protein. Of approximately 59,000 distinct CDR3 sequences in the sample, approximately 13% were seen once. Sample: a population of CD138-negative cells sorted from bone marrow. The J gene is TRBJ2-1, the V gene TRBV2; TRBD1 matches at 8 bases. The receptor was derived from a donor at least 40 years old with multiple myeloma. CDR3 residues: CASSLLRDRSHNEQFF. The CDR3 bases are TGTGCCAGCAGCCTACTCCGGGACAGGTCCCACAATGAGCAGTTCTTC.